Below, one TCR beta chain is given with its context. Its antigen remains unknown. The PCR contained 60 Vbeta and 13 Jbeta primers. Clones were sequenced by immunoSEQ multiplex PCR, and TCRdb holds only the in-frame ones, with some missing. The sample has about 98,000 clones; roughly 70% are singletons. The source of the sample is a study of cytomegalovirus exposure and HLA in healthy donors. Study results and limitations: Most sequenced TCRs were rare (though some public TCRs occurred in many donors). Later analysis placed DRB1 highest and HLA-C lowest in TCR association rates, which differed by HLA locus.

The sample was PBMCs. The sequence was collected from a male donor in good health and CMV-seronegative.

The CDR3 DNA is TGCGCCAGCAGCCAAGATCTCGCTAGCGGGAGGGCCTCGCCCTACGAGCAGTACTTC. It encodes CASSQDLASGRASPYEQYF. The chain links TRBV4-1 to TRBJ2-7; 12 nucleotides match TRBD2. CDR3 size: 19 residues. Germline assignment: CDR1 MGHRA and CDR2 YSYEKL. Trimming removed 0 bases from V and 2 bases from J; junction bases left unmatched: 11.